This is a list of T cell receptor beta chains from one sample in a study of blood T cell repertoires in COVID-19. TCRdb's copy holds only in-frame clones and misses some; the assay was immunoSEQ multiplex PCR. Here the sample spans roughly 80,000 clones, roughly 86% being singletons. Sequenced sample: peripheral blood. The origin of the receptors is a woman aged 60 to 75 with acute or convalescent COVID-19. CDR3s include the opening cysteine and the closing phenylalanine or tryptophan. A D gene is named only where the DNA matches it firmly. Expanded clones are given a class, and other clones once, few, many or no size at all.

size: NA
J: TRBJ2-7
D: NA
V: TRBV27
CDR3: CASSKQGFGYEQYF
DNA: TGTGCCAGCTCTAAACAGGGTTTCGGGTATGAGCAGTACTTC

size: NA
J: TRBJ2-3
D: TRBD2
V: TRBV10-3
CDR3: CAISDRLAGINTDTQYF
DNA: TGTGCCATCAGTGATAGGCTAGCGGGGATAAACACAGATACGCAGTATTTT

size: NA
J: TRBJ2-7
D: NA
V: TRBV30
CDR3: CAWSRGGSSYEQYF
DNA: TGTGCCTGGTCGAGGGGAGGTAGCTCCTACGAGCAGTACTTC

size: NA
J: TRBJ1-1
D: NA
V: TRBV14
CDR3: CASSHGRQSAEAFF
DNA: TGTGCCAGCAGCCACGGCAGGCAGTCCGCGGAAGCTTTCTTT

size: NA
J: TRBJ2-1
D: TRBD2
V: TRBV30
CDR3: CAWSLGLDNEQFF
DNA: TGTGCCTGGAGCCTTGGACTAGACAATGAGCAGTTCTTC

size: NA
J: TRBJ2-1
D: NA
V: TRBV6-5
CDR3: CASFSNEQFF
DNA: TGTGCCAGCTTCTCCAATGAGCAGTTCTTC

size: NA
J: TRBJ2-5
D: TRBD1
V: TRBV5-1
CDR3: CASSRTGQETQYF
DNA: TGCGCCAGCAGCAGGACAGGACAAGAGACCCAGTACTTC

size: NA
J: TRBJ2-7
D: TRBD2
V: TRBV3-1/TRBV3-2
CDR3: CASSHPIGLAGGGEQYF
DNA: TGTGCCAGCAGCCATCCAATAGGACTAGCGGGAGGAGGCGAGCAGTACTTC

size: once
J: TRBJ1-5
D: NA
V: TRBV9
CDR3: CASSVDRIVYQPQHF
DNA: TGTGCCAGCAGCGTAGATAGAATAGTCTATCAGCCCCAGCATTTT

size: NA
J: TRBJ2-7
D: NA
V: TRBV19
CDR3: CASSEADKYEQYF
DNA: TGTGCCAGTAGTGAAGCTGATAAATACGAGCAGTACTTC

size: once
J: TRBJ2-7
D: TRBD1
V: TRBV7-2
CDR3: CASSRPVGTGRSEQYF
DNA: TGTGCCAGCAGCCGCCCTGTGGGGACAGGAAGATCCGAGCAGTACTTC

size: NA
J: TRBJ2-7
D: TRBD1
V: TRBV11-2
CDR3: CASSPDRVREQYF
DNA: TGTGCCAGCAGTCCGGACAGGGTGAGAGAGCAGTACTTC

size: NA
J: TRBJ2-1
D: NA
V: TRBV7-9
CDR3: CASKLNQGGNEQFF
DNA: TGTGCCAGTAAGCTTAACCAGGGGGGCAATGAGCAGTTCTTC

size: NA
J: TRBJ1-5
D: NA
V: TRBV19
CDR3: CATSPHSGIQPQHF
DNA: TGTGCCACCTCTCCTCACTCAGGGATCCAGCCCCAGCATTTT

size: NA
J: TRBJ1-1
D: NA
V: TRBV28
CDR3: CASSTPGQPEAFF
DNA: TGTGCCAGCAGTACCCCCGGACAGCCTGAAGCTTTCTTT

size: NA
J: TRBJ2-1
D: NA
V: TRBV18
CDR3: CASSPLRARDEQFF
DNA: TGTGCCAGCTCACCCTTGAGGGCCCGGGATGAGCAGTTCTTC

size: NA
J: TRBJ2-3
D: TRBD1
V: TRBV15
CDR3: CATSSAHGTGISTDTQYF
DNA: TGTGCCACCAGCAGTGCCCATGGGACAGGGATTAGCACAGATACGCAGTATTTT

size: NA
J: TRBJ1-2
D: TRBD1
V: TRBV27
CDR3: CASSFGQGALSGYTF
DNA: TGTGCCAGCAGTTTTGGACAGGGGGCATTGAGCGGCTACACCTTC

size: NA
J: TRBJ2-5
D: NA
V: TRBV7-7
CDR3: CASSFGRGRQETQYF
DNA: TGTGCCAGCAGCTTCGGCAGGGGGAGGCAAGAGACCCAGTACTTC

size: NA
J: TRBJ1-1
D: NA
V: TRBV11-2
CDR3: CASSLGRDRTEAFF
DNA: TGTGCCAGCAGCTTAGGCAGGGATAGAACTGAAGCTTTCTTT

size: NA
J: TRBJ2-1
D: TRBD1
V: TRBV28
CDR3: CASSFSLGQGDNEQFF
DNA: TGTGCCAGCAGTTTTAGCCTCGGACAGGGGGACAATGAGCAGTTCTTC

size: NA
J: TRBJ2-1
D: TRBD2
V: TRBV4-2
CDR3: CASSRGGTTTSYNEQFF
DNA: TGTGCCAGCAGCCGCGGCGGGACTACAACATCTTACAATGAGCAGTTCTTC

size: NA
J: TRBJ2-3
D: NA
V: TRBV11-3
CDR3: CASSKPGHPTGDTQYF
DNA: TGTGCCAGCAGCAAACCGGGACACCCTACCGGAGATACGCAGTATTTT

size: once
J: TRBJ2-1
D: TRBD2
V: TRBV4-2
CDR3: CASSQSVLRLAGNEQFF
DNA: TGTGCCAGCAGCCAATCCGTTCTTCGACTAGCGGGGAATGAGCAGTTCTTC

size: NA
J: TRBJ2-7
D: NA
V: TRBV27
CDR3: CASSKRDKSYEQYF
DNA: TGTGCCAGCAGTAAGCGGGACAAGAGTTACGAGCAGTACTTC

size: once
J: TRBJ1-1
D: NA
V: TRBV28
CDR3: CASSLGQGGTEAFF
DNA: TGTGCCAGCAGTTTAGGGCAGGGAGGGACTGAAGCTTTCTTT

size: few
J: TRBJ2-1
D: TRBD1
V: TRBV5-6
CDR3: CASSIGGQGYNEQFF
DNA: TGTGCCAGCAGCATAGGAGGACAGGGCTACAATGAGCAGTTCTTC

size: NA
J: TRBJ1-4
D: NA
V: TRBV27
CDR3: CASTTRGGGTNEKLFF
DNA: TGTGCCAGCACCACTCGTGGGGGCGGCACTAATGAAAAACTGTTTTTT

size: NA
J: TRBJ1-3
D: NA
V: TRBV6-2/TRBV6-3
CDR3: CASSWSGNTIYF
DNA: TGTGCCAGCAGTTGGAGTGGAAACACCATATATTTT

size: once
J: TRBJ1-1
D: NA
V: TRBV24-1
CDR3: CATSVIGGTEAFF
DNA: TGTGCCACCAGTGTCATAGGGGGCACTGAAGCTTTCTTT

size: NA
J: TRBJ2-5
D: TRBD1
V: TRBV18
CDR3: CASSPRIGTEQETQYF
DNA: TGTGCCAGCTCACCACGAATTGGGACAGAACAAGAGACCCAGTACTTC

size: NA
J: TRBJ2-1
D: TRBD2
V: TRBV3-1/TRBV3-2
CDR3: CASSHVSGRRRSSYNEQFF
DNA: TGTGCCAGCAGCCATGTTAGCGGGAGAAGGCGTAGCTCCTACAATGAGCAGTTCTTC

size: NA
J: TRBJ1-1
D: NA
V: TRBV7-9
CDR3: CASSLRLNTEAFF
DNA: TGTGCCAGCAGCTTACGTCTAAACACTGAAGCTTTCTTT

size: few
J: TRBJ2-1
D: NA
V: TRBV4-2
CDR3: CASSQGVADHNEQFF
DNA: TGTGCCAGCAGCCAAGGAGTTGCCGATCACAATGAGCAGTTCTTC

size: NA
J: TRBJ1-1
D: NA
V: TRBV7-9
CDR3: CASSSVGGVNTEAFF
DNA: TGTGCCAGCAGCTCCGTTGGGGGGGTGAACACTGAAGCTTTCTTT

size: once
J: TRBJ1-4
D: TRBD1
V: TRBV6-5
CDR3: CASSIGTGGGIELFF
DNA: TGTGCCAGCAGTATCGGGACAGGGGGGGGTATTGAGCTGTTTTTT

size: NA
J: TRBJ2-5
D: TRBD2
V: TRBV5-4
CDR3: CASSTLTSGGQETQYF
DNA: TGTGCCAGCAGCACCCTGACTAGCGGGGGACAAGAGACCCAGTACTTC

size: NA
J: TRBJ2-7
D: NA
V: TRBV3-1/TRBV3-2
CDR3: CASSGSGLYEQYF
DNA: TGTGCCAGCAGCGGATCGGGACTCTACGAGCAGTACTTC

size: NA
J: TRBJ1-1
D: TRBD1
V: TRBV3-1/TRBV3-2
CDR3: CASSPRTGDTEAFF
DNA: TGTGCCAGCAGCCCGAGGACAGGGGACACTGAAGCTTTCTTT

size: NA
J: TRBJ1-1
D: TRBD1
V: TRBV18
CDR3: CASSRTGPQMNTEAFF
DNA: TGTGCCAGCTCACGGACAGGACCTCAGATGAACACTGAAGCTTTCTTT

size: NA
J: TRBJ1-2
D: TRBD1
V: TRBV6-5
CDR3: CASSYSTGGAYGYTF
DNA: TGTGCCAGCAGTTACTCGACAGGGGGCGCATATGGCTACACCTTC

size: NA
J: TRBJ2-5
D: NA
V: TRBV28
CDR3: CASSPLDYTAETQYF
DNA: TGTGCCAGCAGTCCTTTGGACTACACCGCAGAGACCCAGTACTTC

size: once
J: TRBJ2-5
D: TRBD2
V: TRBV11-1
CDR3: CASSALAGGKETQYF
DNA: TGTGCCAGCAGCGCCCTAGCGGGGGGGAAAGAGACCCAGTACTTC

size: NA
J: TRBJ1-1
D: NA
V: TRBV5-1
CDR3: CASSLPTGGTEAFF
DNA: TGCGCCAGCAGCTTGCCGACGGGGGGCACTGAAGCTTTCTTT

size: NA
J: TRBJ1-2
D: NA
V: TRBV6-5
CDR3: CASTMDTLGSWGYTF
DNA: TGTGCCAGCACCATGGACACTCTGGGGTCTTGGGGCTACACCTTC

size: NA
J: TRBJ2-7
D: TRBD1
V: TRBV11-1
CDR3: CASSLVGTGNYEQYF
DNA: TGTGCCAGCAGCTTAGTCGGGACAGGCAATTACGAGCAGTACTTC

size: NA
J: TRBJ2-7
D: NA
V: TRBV12-3/TRBV12-4
CDR3: CASSSRYEQYF
DNA: TGTGCCAGCAGTTCCCGGTACGAGCAGTACTTC

size: NA
J: TRBJ2-2
D: NA
V: TRBV7-2
CDR3: CASSLVGQRNTGELFF
DNA: TGTGCCAGCAGCTTAGTTGGACAGAGAAACACCGGGGAGCTGTTTTTT

size: NA
J: TRBJ2-1
D: TRBD2
V: TRBV14
CDR3: CASSHGGGYHNEQFF
DNA: TGTGCCAGCAGCCACGGCGGGGGGTACCACAATGAGCAGTTCTTC

size: NA
J: TRBJ2-2
D: NA
V: TRBV21-1
CDR3: CASNRGSLNTGELFF
DNA: TGTGCCAGCAACAGGGGCAGCTTGAACACCGGGGAGCTGTTTTTT

size: NA
J: TRBJ2-3
D: TRBD2
V: TRBV7-8
CDR3: CASSSGLAGEKDTQYF
DNA: TGTGCCAGCAGCTCTGGACTAGCGGGAGAGAAAGATACGCAGTATTTT

size: NA
J: TRBJ1-2
D: TRBD1
V: TRBV11-2
CDR3: CASSFVGQGALVGYTF
DNA: TGTGCCAGCAGCTTTGTTGGACAGGGGGCGCTTGTTGGCTACACCTTC